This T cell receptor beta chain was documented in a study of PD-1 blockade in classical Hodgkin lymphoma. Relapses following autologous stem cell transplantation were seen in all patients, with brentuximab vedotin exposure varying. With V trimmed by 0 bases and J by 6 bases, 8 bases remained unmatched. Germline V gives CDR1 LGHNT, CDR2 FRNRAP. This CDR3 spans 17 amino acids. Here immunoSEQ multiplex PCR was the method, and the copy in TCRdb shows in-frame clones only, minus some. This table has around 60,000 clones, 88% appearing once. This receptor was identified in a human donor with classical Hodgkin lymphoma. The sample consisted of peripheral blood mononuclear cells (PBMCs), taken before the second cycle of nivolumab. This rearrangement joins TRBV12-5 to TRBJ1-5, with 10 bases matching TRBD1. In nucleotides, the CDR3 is TGTGCTAGTGGTTTGGTAACCGGGACAGGGGTTATTCAGCCCCAGCATTTT. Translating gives CASGLVTGTGVIQPQHF.